A single sample is the source of the 13 T cell receptor beta chains below, sequenced in a study of PD-1 blockade in classical Hodgkin lymphoma. Using immunoSEQ multiplex PCR, the repertoire was profiled, and TCRdb retains in-frame clones only, with some absent. The repertoire holds more than 3,000 clones, with less than 90% as singletons. The time point: newly diagnosed, previously untreated cHL patient sample. Negative magnetic selection isolated CD4+ T cells from thawed PBMCs. Specimen: CD4+ T cells from blood. All receptors derive from a human donor with classical Hodgkin lymphoma.

V usage is TRBV30 and J usage is TRBJ1-3, with D possibly being TRBD1 (5 bases). CDR1 is GTSNPN and CDR2 is SVGIG in the germline V gene (reference sequence). This CDR3 is 14 amino acids long. V was trimmed by 7 bases and J by 8 bases, leaving 21 bases between them. Here the CDR3 DNA reads TGTGCCTTCGGGGACGGAGGAGCATTGGACACCATATATTTT. Encoded protein: CAFGDGGALDTIYF.

The V call is TRBV5-1, the J call TRBJ1-2; TRBD1 matches at 8 bases. This CDR3 has 17 residues. Losses at the gene ends were 2 bases for V and 7 bases for J; bases not matched to a gene: 16. Germline assignment: CDR1 SGHRS and CDR2 YFSETQ. CDR3 loop: CASSFPPLDRGGSGYTF. CDR3 DNA: TGCGCCAGCAGCTTCCCCCCCCTTGACAGGGGAGGAAGTGGCTACACCTTC.

V usage is TRBV1 and J usage is TRBJ2-7. TRBV1 is designated a pseudogene. CDR3 size: 13 residues. CDR3 residues: CTSSPGSSYEQYF. CDR3 sequence (DNA): TGCACCAGCAGCCCCGGCAGCTCCTACGAGCAGTACTTC.

The chain links TRBV14 to TRBJ2-3; D tentatively reads TRBD1 or TRBD2 (5 bases each). The V gene lost 3 bases and the J gene lost 8 bases, with 12 bases spanning the gap. The CDR3 is 13 residues long. The V gene's germline CDR1 is SGHDN and CDR2 FVKESK. Here the CDR3 reads CASSHGAKGTQYF. The CDR3 DNA reads as TGTGCCAGCAGCCACGGGGCGAAAGGTACGCAGTATTTT.

The rearrangement links TRBV18 to TRBJ1-2; unclear D gene. The CDR3 runs to 13 residues. The V gene's germline CDR1 is KGHSH and CDR2 LQKENI. The V gene lost 3 bases and the J gene lost 6 bases, with 11 bases spanning the gap. The CDR3: CASSPLRLDGYTF. The DNA of the CDR3 is TGTGCCAGCTCACCTCTCAGGCTGGATGGCTACACCTTC.

The V and J genes are TRBV2 and TRBJ2-2; D tentatively reads TRBD1 or TRBD2 (5 bases each). Germline values: CDR1 SNHLY, CDR2 FYNNEI. The CDR3 runs 15 residues. The V gene lost 2 bases and the J gene lost 0 bases, with 7 bases spanning the gap. Here the CDR3 DNA reads TGTGCCAGCAGTGAAAGAGGGGCGAACACCGGGGAGCTGTTTTTT. Encoded protein: CASSERGANTGELFF.

The chain has TRBV2 and TRBJ2-1; D unresolved. Trimming stripped 4 bases from V and 1 base from J, with 8 bases between. In germline, CDR1 is SNHLY, CDR2 FYNNEI. The CDR3 is 14 residues long. As DNA, the CDR3 is TGTGCCAGCAGTGCCTTTAGATCCTACAATGAGCAGTTCTTC. Residues: CASSAFRSYNEQFF.

V is TRBV9 and J is TRBJ2-1; 10 bases are shared with TRBD2. The junction had 6 bases not matched to a gene; V was cut back by 0 bases and J by 0 bases. Germline V gene lookup returns CDR1 SGDLS and CDR2 YYNGEE. The CDR3 sequence is 18 residues long. CDR3: CASSVGTSGVSSYNEQFF. The CDR3, as DNA: TGTGCCAGCAGCGTAGGGACTAGCGGAGTAAGCTCCTACAATGAGCAGTTCTTC.

The chain's CDR3 is CASSSADYGYTF. The CDR3 DNA reads as TGTGCCAGCAGTTCAGCGGACTATGGCTACACCTTC. The chain joins TRBV28 to TRBJ1-2; D not certain. The ends were cut back, 4 bases at V and 3 bases at J, with 6 bases in the middle. This CDR3 region has 12 residues. CDR1 and CDR2 from the germline V gene are MDHEN and SYDVKM.

The chain couples TRBV4-1 to TRBJ1-4; weak D call: TRBD1 (6 bases). Germline V CDR1 and CDR2: MGHRA, YSYEKL. This CDR3 has 16 amino acids. V was clipped by 1 base and J by 4 bases, with 13 bases between them. CDR3 protein: CASSQGRGQNNEKLFF. The CDR3 region has the DNA TGCGCCAGCAGCCAAGGCCGGGGGCAGAATAATGAAAAACTGTTTTTT.

The chain joins TRBV2 to TRBJ2-1, with 7 nucleotides matching TRBD2. Germline loops: CDR1 SNHLY, CDR2 FYNNEI. CDR3 length: 14 residues. J gave up 9 bases and V 7 bases, and 12 bases lay outside the gene matches. The CDR3 nucleotides are TGTGCCAGCAATGCAGGACTAGATATCAGTGAGCAGTTCTTC. It is translated as CASNAGLDISEQFF.

This chain joins TRBV2 and TRBJ2-2; perhaps D is TRBD1 or TRBD2 (7 bases each). Germline CDR1 SNHLY, CDR2 FYNNEI. V was trimmed by 5 bases and J by 7 bases, leaving 14 bases between them. The CDR3 covers 14 residues. CDR3 sequence reads: CASSSTRGGGELFF. CDR3 coding DNA: TGTGCCAGCAGTTCGACCAGGGGGGGCGGGGAGCTGTTTTTT. Complete variable domain (other parts from reference TRBV2 and TRBJ2-2): EPEVTQTPSHQVTQMGQEVILRCVPISNHLYFYWYRQILGQKVEFLVSFYNNEISEKSEIFDDQFSVERPDGSNFTLKIRSTKLEDSAMYFCASSSTRGGGELFFGEGSRLTVL.

This rearrangement joins TRBV6-6 to TRBJ2-7; D ambiguous. The CDR3 runs 12 residues. The ends were cut back, 4 bases at V and 2 bases at J, with 6 bases in the middle. Germline CDR1 and CDR2: MNHNY and SVGAGI (reference sequence). CDR3 bases: TGTGCCAGCAGTTCCGGAGCCTACGAGCAGTACTTC. Protein sequence: CASSSGAYEQYF.